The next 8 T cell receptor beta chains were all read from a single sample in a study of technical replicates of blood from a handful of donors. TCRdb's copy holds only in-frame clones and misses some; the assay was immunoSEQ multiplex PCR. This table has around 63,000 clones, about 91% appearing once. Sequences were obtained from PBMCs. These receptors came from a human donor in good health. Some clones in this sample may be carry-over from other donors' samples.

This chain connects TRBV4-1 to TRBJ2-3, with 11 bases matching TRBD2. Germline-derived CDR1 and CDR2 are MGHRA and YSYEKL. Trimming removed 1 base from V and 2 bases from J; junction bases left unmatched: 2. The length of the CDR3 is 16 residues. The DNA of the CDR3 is TGCGCCAGCAGCCAAGGACTAGCGGGGATCACAGATACGCAGTATTTT. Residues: CASSQGLAGITDTQYF.

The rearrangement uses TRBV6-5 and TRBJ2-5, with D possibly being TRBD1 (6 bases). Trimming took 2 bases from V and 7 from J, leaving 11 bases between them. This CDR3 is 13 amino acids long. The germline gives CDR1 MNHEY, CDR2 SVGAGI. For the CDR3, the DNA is TGTGCCAGCAGTTACGGGGTCAGGGGGACCCAGTACTTC. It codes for CASSYGVRGTQYF.

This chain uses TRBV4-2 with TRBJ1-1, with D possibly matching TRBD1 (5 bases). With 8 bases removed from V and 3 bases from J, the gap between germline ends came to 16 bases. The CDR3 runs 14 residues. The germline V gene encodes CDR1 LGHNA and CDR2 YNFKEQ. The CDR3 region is CASRPGIVHTEAFF. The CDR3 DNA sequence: TGTGCCAGCCGTCCAGGGATTGTTCACACTGAAGCTTTCTTT.

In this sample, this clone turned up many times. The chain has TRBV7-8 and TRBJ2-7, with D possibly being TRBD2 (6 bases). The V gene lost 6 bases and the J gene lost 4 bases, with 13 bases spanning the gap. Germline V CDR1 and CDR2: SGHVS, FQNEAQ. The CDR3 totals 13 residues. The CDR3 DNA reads TGTGCCAGCAGAACAGCGGGTTTATACGAGCAGTACTTC. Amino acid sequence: CASRTAGLYEQYF.

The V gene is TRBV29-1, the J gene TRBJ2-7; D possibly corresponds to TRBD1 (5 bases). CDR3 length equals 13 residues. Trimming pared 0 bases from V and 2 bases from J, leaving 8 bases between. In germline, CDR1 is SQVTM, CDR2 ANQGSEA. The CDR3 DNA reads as TGCAGCGTTGAAGAGGGCAGGGCCTACGAGCAGTACTTC. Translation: CSVEEGRAYEQYF.

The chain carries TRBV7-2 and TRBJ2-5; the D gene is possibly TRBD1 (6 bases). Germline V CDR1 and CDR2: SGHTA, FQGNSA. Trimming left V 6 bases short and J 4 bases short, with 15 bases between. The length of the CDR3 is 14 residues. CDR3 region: CASRRGGQGETQYF. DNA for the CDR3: TGTGCCAGCAGAAGAGGGGGTCAAGGAGAGACCCAGTACTTC.

CDR3 amino acids: CASSLVGSGDSGNTIYF. The CDR3 DNA is TGTGCCAGCAGCTTAGTCGGATCGGGAGACTCTGGAAACACCATATATTTT. This chain links TRBV7-8 with TRBJ1-3; D call uncertain. V lost 1 base and J 0 bases, leaving 13 bases between the germline ends. CDR3 size: 17 residues. Germline V gene lookup returns CDR1 SGHVS and CDR2 FQNEAQ. Supplemented by reference TRBV7-8 and TRBJ1-3, the full variable domain reads GAGVSQSPRYKVAKRGQDVALRCDPISGHVSLFWYQQALGQGPEFLTYFQNEAQLDKSGLPSDRFFAERPEGSVSTLKIQRTQQEDSAVYLCASSLVGSGDSGNTIYFGEGSWLTVV.

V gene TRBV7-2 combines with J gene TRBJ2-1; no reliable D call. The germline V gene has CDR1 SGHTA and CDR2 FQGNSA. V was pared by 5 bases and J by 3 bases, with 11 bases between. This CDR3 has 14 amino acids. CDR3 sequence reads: CASSPRVVYNEQFF. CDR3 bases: TGTGCCAGCAGCCCCCGGGTGGTCTACAATGAGCAGTTCTTC.